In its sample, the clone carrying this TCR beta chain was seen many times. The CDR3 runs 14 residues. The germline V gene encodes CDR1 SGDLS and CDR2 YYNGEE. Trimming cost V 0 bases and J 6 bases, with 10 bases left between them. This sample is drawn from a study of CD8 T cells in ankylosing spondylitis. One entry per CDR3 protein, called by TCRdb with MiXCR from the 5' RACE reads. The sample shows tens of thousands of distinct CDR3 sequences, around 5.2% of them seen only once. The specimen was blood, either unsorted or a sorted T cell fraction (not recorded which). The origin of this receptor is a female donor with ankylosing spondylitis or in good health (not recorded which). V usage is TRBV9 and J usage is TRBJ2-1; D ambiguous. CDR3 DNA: TGTGCCAGCAGCGTAGGTGGTCTACGCAATGAGCAGTTCTTC. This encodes CASSVGGLRNEQFF.